Listed here are 24 T cell receptor beta chains from one sample, sequenced in a study of cytomegalovirus exposure and HLA in healthy donors. PCR involved 60 Vbeta and 13 Jbeta primers. Only in-frame clones appear in the TCRdb table, and some are missing; sequencing was by immunoSEQ multiplex PCR. This sample has some 85,000 clones, with roughly 79% found just once. Input material: PBMCs. These receptor sequences come from a male donor in good health and CMV-seronegative.

This chain joins TRBV5-4 and TRBJ1-4; 7 bases agree with TRBD1. There are 15 residues in the CDR3. With V trimmed by 5 bases and J by 8 bases, 12 bases remained unmatched. Germline assignment: CDR1 SGHNT and CDR2 YYREEE (reference sequence). The chain's CDR3 is CASRSDREKKEKLFF. DNA of the CDR3: TGTGCCAGCAGATCCGACAGGGAAAAGAAGGAAAAACTGTTTTTT.

Notes on this clone: A junction boundary mismatches the germline segment, possibly from a read error. The CDR3 DNA reads TGTGCCAGCAGGCAGACGGGGGGCACAGATACGCGGTATTTT. It codes for CASRQTGGTDTRYF. V gene TRBV7-2 combines with J gene TRBJ2-3, with D perhaps matching TRBD2 (7 bases). The CDR3 runs to 14 residues. Germline CDR1 is SGHTA and CDR2 is FQGNSA. Based on the CDR3 plus reference TRBV7-2 and TRBJ2-3, the full variable domain is GAGVSQSPSNKVTEKGKDVELRCDPISGHTALYWYRQSLGQGLEFLIYFQGNSAPDKSGLPSDRFSAERTGGSVSTLTIQRTQQEDSAVYLCASRQTGGTDTRYFGPGTRLTVL.

In nucleotides, the CDR3 is TGTGCCAGCAGCGTATCCCCAAAGGACAGGGTGGGGACTGAAGCTTTCTTT. Translated, it gives CASSVSPKDRVGTEAFF. The chain combines TRBV9 with TRBJ1-1; TRBD1 aligns across 8 bases. Unmatched junction bases numbered 13, after V lost 1 base and J lost 5 bases. The germline gives CDR1 SGDLS, CDR2 YYNGEE. This CDR3 contains 17 residues.

The rearrangement uses TRBV29-1 and TRBJ2-3; D uncertain. The length of the CDR3 is 12 residues. Germline lookup yields CDR1 SQVTM and CDR2 ANQGSEA. Trimming left V 6 bases short and J 0 bases short, with 7 bases between. The CDR3 reads CSVAASTDTQYF. For the CDR3, the DNA is TGCAGCGTAGCCGCAAGCACAGATACGCAGTATTTT.

With respect to this clone: This same CDR3 is encoded by further DNA sequences in the sample. The chain recombines TRBV11-3 with TRBJ1-1, with 7 bases matching TRBD1. This CDR3 has 13 residues. Germline V gene data show CDR1 as SGHNT and CDR2 as YENEEA. The V gene end was trimmed by 9 bases and the J gene end by 4 bases; junction bases not matched to a gene: 8. Written as DNA, the CDR3 is TGTGCCAGTAGCGGTTCAGGGGGCACTGAAGCTTTCTTT. The encoded protein is CASSGSGGTEAFF.

The chain is built from TRBV6-5 and TRBJ1-1; D uncertain. This CDR3 spans 13 amino acids. Germline CDR1 reads MNHEY; CDR2 reads SVGAGI. Trimming cost V 5 bases and J 3 bases, with 10 bases left between them. CDR3 loop: CASSAGVHTEAFF. DNA for the CDR3: TGTGCCAGCAGTGCCGGGGTCCACACTGAAGCTTTCTTT.

The rearrangement uses TRBV21-1 and TRBJ1-1; no check of the table's D call, TRBD1, against the DNA was made. TRBV21-1 has pseudogene status. The CDR3 is 16 amino acids. The CDR3 DNA reads TGTGCCAGCAGCAAGCCGGACAGGGCGAGGAGCACTGAAGCTTTCTTT. This codes for CASSKPDRARSTEAFF.

The chain carries TRBV5-5 and TRBJ2-5; 7 bases are shared with TRBD1. The CDR3 extends over 16 amino acids. Germline V CDR1 and CDR2: SGHKS, YYEKEE (reference sequence). V was clipped by 3 bases and J by 1 base; unmatched bases: 9. The CDR3 is CASSSRETGLQETQYF. The DNA of the CDR3 is TGTGCCAGCAGCTCCAGAGAGACAGGGCTCCAAGAGACCCAGTACTTC.

The chain carries TRBV28 and TRBJ2-2, with TRBD1 as a possible D gene (8 bases). The CDR3 is 14 amino acids. Germline V gene lookup returns CDR1 MDHEN and CDR2 SYDVKM. V lost 6 bases to trimming and J lost 6 bases, with 14 bases between them. The CDR3 sequence: CASRPTGGAGELFF. For the CDR3, the DNA is TGTGCCAGCAGGCCAACAGGGGGGGCCGGGGAGCTGTTTTTT. Full variable domain (remainder filled in from reference TRBV28 and TRBJ2-2): DVKVTQSSRYLVKRTGEKVFLECVQDMDHENMFWYRQDPGLGLRLIYFSYDVKMKEKGDIPEGYSVSREKKERFSLILESASTNQTSMYLCASRPTGGAGELFFGEGSRLTVL.

The chain joins TRBV28 to TRBJ2-7; TRBD2 aligns across 14 bases. In germline, CDR1 is MDHEN, CDR2 SYDVKM. This CDR3 is built from 17 residues. V shed 5 bases and J 0 bases; nucleotides not matched to a gene: 6. CDR3 sequence: CASSLGTSGGFSYEQYF. In DNA, the CDR3 is TGTGCCAGCAGTCTTGGGACTAGCGGGGGATTCTCCTACGAGCAGTACTTC.

This chain joins TRBV10-3 and TRBJ2-2; D unclear. The V gene lost 3 bases and the J gene lost 1 base, with 12 bases spanning the gap. The germline gives CDR1 ENHRY, CDR2 SYGVKD. The CDR3 totals 16 residues. In nucleotides, the CDR3 is TGTGCCATCAGTGACCCGCCCTCCGGGAACACCGGGGAGCTGTTTTTT. Amino acid sequence: CAISDPPSGNTGELFF.

The CDR3 DNA is TGCGCCAGCAGCCGACAGGGGGCGGATCAGCCCCAGCATTTT. Amino acid sequence: CASSRQGADQPQHF. The genes are TRBV4-3 and TRBJ1-5, with 10 bases identical to TRBD1. Germline CDR1 LGHNA, CDR2 YSLEER. This CDR3 is 14 amino acids long. V lost 4 bases and J lost 5; bases outside the gene matches: 2.

This clone was counted once. This rearrangement joins TRBV10-1 to TRBJ2-2, with D hard to call. Trimming cost V 0 bases and J 1 base, with 3 bases left between them. CDR3 length equals 14 residues. Looked up from germline, CDR1 is WNHNN and CDR2 is SYGVQD (reference sequence). The CDR3 DNA sequence: TGCGCCAGCAGTGAGTCCTGGAACACCGGGGAGCTGTTTTTT. Translated, it gives CASSESWNTGELFF.

The chain links TRBV9 to TRBJ1-3, with 7 nucleotides matching TRBD1. After removal of 3 bases from V and 3 bases from J, the junction contained 6 bases not matched to a gene. This CDR3 spans 15 amino acids. Germline V gene data show CDR1 as SGDLS and CDR2 as YYNGEE. The CDR3 sequence is CASSDHTGVGNTIYF. The CDR3 bases are TGTGCCAGCAGCGACCACACAGGGGTTGGAAACACCATATATTTT. Full variable domain (rest looked up from reference TRBV9 and TRBJ1-3): DSGVTQTPKHLITATGQRVTLRCSPRSGDLSVYWYQQSLDQGLQFLIQYYNGEERAKGNILERFSAQQFPDLHSELNLSSLELGDSALYFCASSDHTGVGNTIYFGEGSWLTVV.

V and J are TRBV5-6 and TRBJ2-6; TRBD1 aligns across 9 bases. Germline V gene lookup returns CDR1 SGHDT and CDR2 YYEEEE. The V segment lost 4 bases and the J segment 3 bases; nucleotides outside the gene matches: 11. The CDR3 covers 18 residues. The DNA of the CDR3 is TGTGCCAGCAGCCCGCGAGGGACAGGGTATTTTGGGGCCAACGTCCTGACTTTC. This gives the protein CASSPRGTGYFGANVLTF.

The chain combines TRBV19 with TRBJ2-3; D is uncertain. Trimming shortened V by 1 base and J by 4 bases, and 9 bases separated the two germline ends. The CDR3 consists of 14 residues. The germline gives CDR1 LNHDA, CDR2 SQIVND (reference sequence). CDR3 loop: CASSIVSSADTQYF. DNA of the CDR3: TGTGCCAGTAGTATAGTCAGTTCTGCAGATACGCAGTATTTT.

The chain has TRBV23-1 and TRBJ1-4, with D unclear. TRBV23-1 is labeled an ORF, and its function is uncertain. Deletions cut 4 bases from V and 2 bases from J, with 5 bases between. This CDR3 is 13 amino acids long. For the CDR3, the DNA is TGCGCCAGCAGTCGGGAGACTAATGAAAAACTGTTTTTT. Residues: CASSRETNEKLFF.

The gene calls are TRBV7-9 and TRBJ1-1, with 8 bases matching TRBD1. The germline gives CDR1 SEHNR, CDR2 FQNEAQ (reference sequence). Trimming took 5 bases from V and 2 from J; bases not matched to a gene: 7. The CDR3 has 15 amino acids. DNA for the CDR3: TGTGCCAGCAGCCCAGGACAGGGACCAAACACTGAAGCTTTCTTT. Translation gives CASSPGQGPNTEAFF. Supplemented by reference TRBV7-9 and TRBJ1-1, the full variable domain reads DTGVSQNPRHKITKRGQNVTFRCDPISEHNRLYWYRQTLGQGPEFLTYFQNEAQLEKSRLLSDRFSAERPKGSFSTLEIQRTEQGDSAMYLCASSPGQGPNTEAFFGQGTRLTVV.

The DNA of the CDR3 is TGTGCCAGCAGCCGAACAGGTTACGAGCAGTACTTC. Amino acids: CASSRTGYEQYF. This chain joins TRBV5-8 and TRBJ2-7; perhaps TRBD1 as D (5 bases). This CDR3 region has 12 residues. V lost 4 bases and J lost 4, with 9 bases in between. Looked up from germline, CDR1 is SGHTS and CDR2 is YDEGEE. Drawing the rest from reference TRBV5-8 and TRBJ2-7, the complete variable domain is EAGVTQSPTHLIKTRGQQATLRCSPISGHTSVYWYQQALGLGLQFLLWYDEGEERNRGNFPPRFSGRQFPNYSSELNVNALELEDSALYLCASSRTGYEQYFGPGTRLTVT.

This clone showed up just a few times. The V gene is TRBV6-7, the J gene TRBJ2-3, with 7 positions matching TRBD2. TRBV6-7 is labeled an ORF, and its function is uncertain. After removal of 10 bases from V and 0 bases from J, the junction contained 19 bases not matched to a gene. The CDR3 has 18 amino acids. CDR3 region: CATLLNPSGTWSTDTQYF. The DNA of the CDR3 is TGTGCCACCCTCCTTAACCCTAGCGGAACCTGGAGCACAGATACGCAGTATTTT.

In regard to this clone: Its ends do not fully match the called genes, so a read error is possible. Different DNA sequences within this sample yield the same CDR3. The chain carries TRBV9 and TRBJ2-2; TRBD1 might be the D (6 bases). The CDR3 is 14 residues long. CDR1 SGDLS and CDR2 YYNGEE come from the germline V gene. The CDR3 loop reads CASSHRENTGELFF. CDR3 bases: TGCGCCAGCAGCCACAGGGAAAACACCGGGGAGCTGTTTTTT.

The V call is TRBV6-5, the J call TRBJ1-1; perhaps TRBD1 as D (5 bases). Trimming left V 6 bases short and J 7 bases short, with 12 bases between. Germline-derived CDR1 and CDR2 are MNHEY and SVGAGI. CDR3 length: 12 residues. The CDR3 nucleotides read TGTGCCAGCAGGCCTGCCGGGGGTGAAGCTTTCTTT. This sequence encodes CASRPAGGEAFF.

J is TRBJ2-1 and V is TRBV27; D not resolved. The germline V and J ends were trimmed by 8 bases and 3 bases, with 11 bases remaining between them. From germline, CDR1 is MNHEY and CDR2 SMNVEV (reference sequence). CDR3 length: 13 amino acids. The CDR3 region has the DNA TGTGCCAGCCAAGCGATCAACTACAATGAGCAGTTCTTC. Translated, it gives CASQAINYNEQFF.

The V and J genes are TRBV11-2 and TRBJ2-7; maybe TRBD1 (5 bases). The V end was cut by 1 base, the J end by 2 bases, with 12 bases between. Germline assignment: CDR1 SGHAT and CDR2 FQNNGV. This CDR3 is 15 amino acids long. CDR3 residues: CASSLGRTGTYEQYF. The CDR3 DNA reads as TGTGCCAGCAGCTTAGGTCGCACAGGTACCTACGAGCAGTACTTC.